This note documents a single TCR beta chain sequence. The target antigen is unknown. The sample is drawn from a study of beta chain features in type 1 diabetes. Study-wide points: VDJ junctions sequenced from type 1 diabetes patients showed fewer insertions and more deletions.

Sorted CD4+ subsets: naive, central memory, regulatory, stem cell-like memory (CD45RO/CCR7/CD25/CD127/CD95/CD27 panel). cDNA synthesis used the whole RNA isolate, giving expressed TCRB sequences. Measured with immunoSEQ multiplex PCR; TCRdb has only the in-frame clones, and not every one. This sample yields a few hundred thousand clones, of which about 15% are seen a single time; 5.5% to 7.5% belongs to the top ten. The clonotype was recovered from a man aged 30-40 years in good health. The source material was central memory CD4+ T cells from blood.

The CDR3 sequence is CASSQGGRGPVGYTF. In nucleotides, the CDR3 is TGTGCCAGCAGCCAAGGCGGGAGGGGGCCTGTTGGCTACACCTTC. This rearrangement joins TRBV9 to TRBJ1-2; 7 bases are a match to TRBD1. Germline values: CDR1 SGDLS, CDR2 YYNGEE. CDR3 size: 15 residues. V was clipped by 4 bases and J by 7 bases; unmatched bases: 13.